This T cell receptor (beta chain) was sequenced in a study of CD8+ T cells in alopecia areata. Overall study context: Among treated patients, oral tofacitinib was administered at 5 to 10 mg twice daily.

Study-level results: Mice gave a clearer picture of TCR sharing than patients did, possibly for HLA-related reasons.

The treatment here: oral pan-JAK inhibitor, 5-10 mg twice daily. Lesional scalp punch biopsies and peripheral blood came from alopecia areata patients. Both CD4+ and CD8+ T cells were separated by sorting PBMCs. V lost 0 bases and J 0 bases, leaving 11 bases between the germline ends. This CDR3 spans 15 amino acids. From germline, CDR1 is GTSNPN and CDR2 SVGIG (reference sequence). Reverse transcribed after extraction, RNA yielded cDNA as the sequencing template. Method: immunoSEQ multiplex PCR; TCRdb's copy keeps in-frame clones and lacks some. This table holds approximately 210,000 clones, 40% to 45% found once. With regard to this clone: Its antigen is currently unknown.

Sequences were derived from CD4+ T cells sorted from blood, sampled at approximately week 39, from a patient treated with tofacitinib. The chain recombines TRBV30 with TRBJ2-5, with D possibly being TRBD2 (6 bases). The sequence was obtained from a human donor with alopecia areata. The CDR3 DNA sequence: TGTGCCTGGAGTGTACGCGGGAAGAACCAAGAGACCCAGTACTTC. Amino acids: CAWSVRGKNQETQYF.